The 9 T cell receptor beta chains below all came from one sample that was sequenced in a study of early T cells in non-severe SARS-CoV-2 infection. TCRdb itself ran the 5' RACE reads through MiXCR, one entry per CDR3 protein. The data show 70,000 or so distinct CDR3 sequences, with 10% to 15% seen just once and 3.5% to 4.5% held by the top ten. The material sequenced was whole blood. Receptors were obtained from an adult who was a healthcare worker with PCR-confirmed SARS-CoV-2 infection or an uninfected control (not recorded which).

V gene TRBV7-2 combines with J gene TRBJ2-5; maybe TRBD2 (6 bases). The CDR3 sequence is 17 residues long. Trimming cost V 2 bases and J 2 bases, with 18 bases left between them. CDR1 SGHTA and CDR2 FQGNSA come from the germline V gene. CDR3 nucleotides: TGTGCCAGCAGCTTAAAGCCCGCGACTAGAGGGCAAGAGACCCAGTACTTC. This gives the protein CASSLKPATRGQETQYF.

This clonotype was seen ten or more times. The chain links TRBV27 to TRBJ1-2, with 10 bases fitting TRBD1. The germline CDR1 and CDR2 sequences are MNHEY and SMNVEV (reference sequence). The J segment lost 6 bases and the V segment lost 4 bases, leaving 5 bases of the junction unmatched. The CDR3 loop spans 14 amino acids. CDR3 DNA: TGTGCCAGCAGTTCCCCGACAGGGGGCAATGGCTACACCTTC. Protein product: CASSSPTGGNGYTF.

This clonotype was detected ten times or more. The V call is TRBV4-1, the J call TRBJ2-7; TRBD2 aligns across 9 bases. Trimming removed 0 bases from V and 2 bases from J; junction bases left unmatched: 8. Per the germline V gene, CDR1 is MGHRA and CDR2 is YSYEKL. There are 17 residues in the CDR3. This CDR3 is CASSQDYLAGPAYEQYF. The CDR3 region has the DNA TGCGCCAGCAGCCAAGACTATCTAGCGGGACCTGCCTACGAGCAGTACTTC.

Many counts were recorded for this clonotype. This chain joins TRBV30 and TRBJ2-1; no reliable D call. The CDR3 runs to 14 residues. CDR1 is GTSNPN, CDR2 SVGIG, per germline (reference sequence). V lost 3 bases, J lost 5 bases, and 14 bases lay in between. CDR3 in DNA: TGTGCCTGGAGAGGGCGGAGTGGGCACAATGAGCAGTTCTTC. As protein: CAWRGRSGHNEQFF.

This clonotype came up a few times. The chain links TRBV10-2 to TRBJ2-7; a weak D match, TRBD2 (6 bases). V was shortened by 6 bases and J by 0 bases, with 12 bases between the two germline ends. The CDR3 extends over 14 amino acids. The germline CDR1 and CDR2 sequences are WSHSY and SAAADI. CDR3 nucleotide sequence: TGCGCCAGCAGGCCGGGACTGAGCTCCTACGAGCAGTACTTC. Its translation is CASRPGLSSYEQYF.

In this sample, this clonotype turned up many times. This chain connects TRBV7-9 to TRBJ1-4; 8 bases map to TRBD1. The trim removed 3 bases at V and 7 bases at J, leaving 7 bases unmatched. In germline, CDR1 is SEHNR, CDR2 FQNEAQ (reference sequence). This CDR3 spans 15 amino acids. The CDR3 region is CASSLGQAGGEKLFF. The DNA for the CDR3 is TGTGCCAGCAGCTTGGGACAGGCGGGGGGTGAAAAACTGTTTTTT.

This clonotype was found a few times. The CDR3 protein is CSARTSGRSYNEQFF. CDR3 bases: TGCAGTGCGAGGACTAGCGGGAGGTCCTACAATGAGCAGTTCTTC. This chain uses TRBV20-1 with TRBJ2-1; 14 nucleotides align to TRBD2. Germline CDR1 DFQATT, CDR2 SNEGSKA (reference sequence). There are 15 residues in the CDR3. J lost 1 base, V lost 6 bases, and 2 bases had no gene match.

This clonotype was found a few times. The genes are TRBV6-1 and TRBJ1-5; D may be TRBD1 (5 bases). The ends were cut back, 4 bases at V and 6 bases at J, with 7 bases in the middle. Germline V lookup: CDR1 MNHNS, CDR2 SASEGT. The CDR3 consists of 12 residues. For the CDR3, the DNA is TGTGCCAGCAGTGGGGGGAGTCAGCCCCAGCATTTT. Translated, it gives CASSGGSQPQHF.

This clonotype was observed many times. The rearrangement joins TRBV4-1 to TRBJ1-4; D perhaps matches TRBD1 (6 bases). From germline, CDR1 is MGHRA and CDR2 YSYEKL. The CDR3 consists of 17 residues. V shed 5 bases and J shed 3 bases, with 19 bases lying between them. The CDR3 region has the DNA TGCGCCAGCAGCAGGAGGACAGACCCCACCTCTAATGAAAAACTGTTTTTT. Protein product: CASSRRTDPTSNEKLFF.